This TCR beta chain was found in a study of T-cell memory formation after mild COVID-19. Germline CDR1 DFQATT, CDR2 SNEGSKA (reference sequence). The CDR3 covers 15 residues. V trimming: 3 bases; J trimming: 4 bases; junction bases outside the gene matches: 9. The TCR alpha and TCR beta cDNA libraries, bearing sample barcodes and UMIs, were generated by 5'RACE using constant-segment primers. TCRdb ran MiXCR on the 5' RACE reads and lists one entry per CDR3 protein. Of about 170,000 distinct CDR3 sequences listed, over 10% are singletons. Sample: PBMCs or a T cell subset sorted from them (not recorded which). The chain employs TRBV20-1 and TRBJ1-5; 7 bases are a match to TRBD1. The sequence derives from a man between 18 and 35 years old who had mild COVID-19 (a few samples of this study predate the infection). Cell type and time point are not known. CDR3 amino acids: CSASARTGRNQPQHF. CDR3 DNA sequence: TGCAGTGCTAGTGCCCGGACAGGACGTAATCAGCCCCAGCATTTT.